These 12 T cell receptor beta chains came from one sample sequenced in a study of cytomegalovirus exposure and HLA in healthy donors. PCR used 60 Vbeta primers and 13 Jbeta primers. Method: immunoSEQ multiplex PCR; TCRdb's copy keeps in-frame clones and lacks some. The sample includes over 110,000 clones, 75% to 80% seen only once; the top ten take about 6.8%. Sequenced material: PBMCs. Receptor source: a woman in her forties in good health and CMV-seropositive.

The V call is TRBV19, the J call TRBJ1-2, with TRBD1 as a possible D gene (5 bases). CDR3 length: 15 amino acids. V was clipped by 6 bases and J by 3 bases, with 17 bases between them. Germline V lookup: CDR1 LNHDA, CDR2 SQIVND (reference sequence). CDR3 DNA sequence: TGTGCCAGTAGCTTAGGGGCCCAAACCTACTATGGCTACACCTTC. Amino acid sequence: CASSLGAQTYYGYTF.

J is TRBJ2-7 and V is TRBV5-1, with a possible D match to TRBD2 (6 bases). This CDR3 is 16 amino acids long. V gave up 0 bases and J gave up 2 bases, with 15 bases separating them. Germline CDR1 and CDR2: SGHRS and YFSETQ. DNA of the CDR3: TGCGCCAGCAGCTTGGTGGGGGGTCCCTCCACCTACGAGCAGTACTTC. It is translated as CASSLVGGPSTYEQYF.

This clone was observed once. The rearrangement joins TRBV7-2 to TRBJ2-7; TRBD1 agrees at 9 bases. This CDR3 is 15 amino acids long. V trimming: 1 base; J trimming: 3 bases; junction bases outside the gene matches: 4. CDR1 and CDR2 (germline): SGHTA, FQGNSA. CDR3 sequence reads: CASSLGTGAGYEQYF. CDR3 nucleotide sequence: TGTGCCAGCAGCTTAGGGACAGGGGCGGGCTACGAGCAGTACTTC.

This clone was found a few times. This CDR3 reads CASSVLGQGTLYEQFF. The DNA for the CDR3 is TGTGCCAGCAGCGTACTCGGACAGGGGACGTTATATGAGCAGTTCTTC. V and J are TRBV9 and TRBJ2-1; 9 bases fit TRBD1. From germline, CDR1 is SGDLS and CDR2 YYNGEE. The CDR3 has 16 residues. Unmatched junction bases numbered 10, after V lost 1 base and J lost 8 bases. The variable domain in full, completed from reference TRBV9 and TRBJ2-1, reads DSGVTQTPKHLITATGQRVTLRCSPRSGDLSVYWYQQSLDQGLQFLIQYYNGEERAKGNILERFSAQQFPDLHSELNLSSLELGDSALYFCASSVLGQGTLYEQFFGPGTRLTVL.

The rearrangement uses TRBV7-2 and TRBJ2-7; 14 bases fit TRBD2. Losses at the gene ends were 5 bases for V and 1 base for J; bases not matched to a gene: 4. Germline values: CDR1 SGHTA, CDR2 FQGNSA. The length of the CDR3 is 16 residues. CDR3 in amino acids: CASSRGLAGGSYEQYF. Here the CDR3 DNA reads TGTGCCAGCAGCCGAGGACTAGCGGGAGGTTCCTACGAGCAGTACTTC.

This chain joins TRBV5-1 and TRBJ2-1; a possible D gene is TRBD2 (6 bases). V dropped 0 bases and J dropped 3 bases, with 16 bases sitting between them. The CDR3 is 17 amino acids. Germline V gene data show CDR1 as SGHRS and CDR2 as YFSETQ. The CDR3 reads CASSLDRGASGYNEQFF. As DNA, the CDR3 is TGCGCCAGCAGCTTGGATCGCGGGGCTTCGGGCTACAATGAGCAGTTCTTC.

The V and J genes are TRBV5-1 and TRBJ1-1, with a possible D match to TRBD1 (5 bases). The CDR3 is made up of 14 amino acids. Trimming stripped 2 bases from V and 5 bases from J, with 13 bases between. Germline V gene lookup returns CDR1 SGHRS and CDR2 YFSETQ. The CDR3 DNA reads as TGCGCCAGCAGCTTAACCACAGGTATAACTGAAGCTTTCTTT. Translating it yields CASSLTTGITEAFF.

V is TRBV7-3 and J is TRBJ1-1; D call uncertain. V was clipped by 1 base and J by 7 bases, with 13 bases between them. Per germline, CDR1 SGHTA and CDR2 FQGTGA. The CDR3 totals 14 residues. The CDR3, as DNA: TGTGCCAGCAGCTTAAACTCGGTGGCGGGTGAAGCTTTCTTT. Translation: CASSLNSVAGEAFF.

This sequence joins TRBV7-6 and TRBJ2-5; a weak D match, TRBD2 (6 bases). The end of the DNA fits TRBJ2-7 better, so the J call may be wrong. CDR1 SGHVS and CDR2 FNYEAQ come from the germline V gene. There are 14 residues in the CDR3. In nucleotides, the CDR3 is TGTGCCAGCAGCTTGACTAGTTCCCGAAACGAGCAGTACTTC. It yields the protein CASSLTSSRNEQYF.

Remarks on this clone: The junction does not match germline at one end; this may be a read error. The gene calls are TRBV7-9 and TRBJ1-2; 9 nucleotides match TRBD1. CDR1 is SEHNR, CDR2 FQNEAQ, per germline (reference sequence). This CDR3 has 16 amino acids. For the CDR3, the DNA is TGTTCCAGCAGCTTAGCAAACAGGGGGCTTCGCAATGGCTACACCTTC. This translates into CSSSLANRGLRNGYTF.

The gene calls are TRBV18 and TRBJ1-5; 7 nucleotides align to TRBD1. There are 13 residues in the CDR3. Trimming took 4 bases from V and 4 from J; bases not matched to a gene: 1. CDR1 and CDR2 (germline): KGHSH, LQKENI. CDR3 residues: CASSLGQNQPQHF. CDR3 DNA: TGTGCCAGCTCACTGGGACAGAATCAGCCCCAGCATTTT.

This clone appeared once. Other nucleotide sequences from this sample produce the same CDR3. The V call is TRBV27, the J call TRBJ2-5, with D possibly TRBD1 on 6 matching bases. The germline V gene has CDR1 MNHEY and CDR2 SMNVEV (reference sequence). The CDR3 is 14 amino acids. V lost 3 bases and J lost 5, with 13 bases in between. CDR3 amino acids: CASSFTGLQETQYF. In DNA, the CDR3 is TGTGCCAGCAGTTTTACAGGGTTACAGGAGACCCAGTACTTC.